The 22 T cell receptor beta chains given below trace back to one sample, sequenced in a study of T-cell memory formation after mild COVID-19. TCRdb ran MiXCR on the 5' RACE reads and lists one entry per CDR3 protein. The data contain a few hundred thousand distinct CDR3 sequences, less than 9.5% of them singletons. The specimen sequenced was PBMCs or a T cell subset sorted from them (not recorded which). These receptor sequences come from a man aged 18 to 29 who had mild COVID-19 (a few samples of this study predate the infection). Cell type and time point are not known.

This clonotype was seen more than once but under ten times. The gene calls are TRBV9 and TRBJ2-1; 8 bases match TRBD2. The germline gives CDR1 SGDLS, CDR2 YYNGEE. CDR3 size: 15 residues. Trimming at V came to 7 bases and at J to 0 bases, leaving 6 bases not matched to a gene. CDR3 residues: CASSAGGSSYNEQFF. The CDR3 DNA follows: TGTGCCAGCTCCGCGGGGGGAAGCTCCTACAATGAGCAGTTCTTC. Full variable domain (missing parts from reference TRBV9 and TRBJ2-1): DSGVTQTPKHLITATGQRVTLRCSPRSGDLSVYWYQQSLDQGLQFLIQYYNGEERAKGNILERFSAQQFPDLHSELNLSSLELGDSALYFCASSAGGSSYNEQFFGPGTRLTVL.

This clonotype was seen a handful of times. J is TRBJ2-7 and V is TRBV20-1; 8 bases are shared with TRBD1. After removal of 3 bases from V and 0 bases from J, the junction contained 10 bases not matched to a gene. Germline V lookup: CDR1 DFQATT, CDR2 SNEGSKA (reference sequence). The CDR3 spans 16 residues. The CDR3 nucleotides read TGCAGTGCTAGGCCTCCCGGGACAGGCAGCTCCTACGAGCAGTACTTC. Translation: CSARPPGTGSSYEQYF.

The chain carries TRBV18 and TRBJ1-1; tentative D call: TRBD1 (5 bases). Germline V gene data show CDR1 as KGHSH and CDR2 as LQKENI. The CDR3 loop spans 16 amino acids. The V end was cut by 3 bases, the J end by 0 bases, with 14 bases between. CDR3: CASSPSIDSLNTEAFF. CDR3 bases: TGTGCCAGCTCACCGTCCATCGACAGCCTGAACACTGAAGCTTTCTTT.

In its sample, this clonotype was seen a few times. V and J are TRBV5-1 and TRBJ1-6; D uncertain. Germline V gene sequence: CDR1 SGHRS, CDR2 YFSETQ. Trimming pared 3 bases from V and 5 bases from J, leaving 9 bases between. CDR3 size: 14 residues. The CDR3 DNA reads as TGCGCCAGCAGCTCTCCTCAGGATAATTCACCCCTCCACTTT. Protein sequence: CASSSPQDNSPLHF. Using reference TRBV5-1 and TRBJ1-6 for the parts outside the CDR3, the full variable domain is KAGVTQTPRYLIKTRGQQVTLSCSPISGHRSVSWYQQTPGQGLQFLFEYFSETQRNKGNFPGRFSGRQFSNSRSEMNVSTLELGDSALYLCASSSPQDNSPLHFGNGTRLTVT.

This clonotype was seen many times. The chain is built from TRBV4-1 and TRBJ1-1, with D uncertain. This CDR3 region has 13 residues. The V end was cut by 3 bases, the J end by 5 bases, with 10 bases between. The V gene's germline CDR1 is MGHRA and CDR2 YSYEKL. CDR3 sequence: CASSQEGRTEAFF. CDR3 nucleotide sequence: TGCGCCAGCAGCCAGGAAGGGAGGACTGAAGCTTTCTTT.

This clonotype was recorded many times. This rearrangement joins TRBV11-2 to TRBJ2-1; D not resolved. CDR3 size: 14 residues. The germline CDR1 and CDR2 sequences are SGHAT and FQNNGV. Trimming removed 3 bases at V and 2 bases at J, with 8 bases between. The CDR3 DNA is TGTGCCAGCAGCTTGTCGAGAACCTACAATGAGCAGTTCTTC. As protein: CASSLSRTYNEQFF.

This clonotype was detected a few times. The rearrangement uses TRBV6-5 and TRBJ2-7; D unclear. V was pared by 2 bases and J by 5 bases, with 10 bases between. Germline V lookup: CDR1 MNHEY, CDR2 SVGAGI. This CDR3 contains 13 residues. The CDR3 DNA reads TGTGCCAGCAGTTACCGTCGACTGGACGAGCAGTACTTC. It specifies CASSYRRLDEQYF.

Concerning this clonotype itself: This clone may be a read error of a much larger clone one base away. The CDR3 DNA sequence: TGCGCCAGCAGCTTGTACACGGAGGAGGAGACCCAGTACTTC. As protein: CASSLYTEEETQYF. The chain links TRBV5-1 to TRBJ2-5, with D perhaps matching TRBD2 (5 bases). With 1 base removed from V and 5 bases from J, the gap between germline ends came to 12 bases. Germline CDR1 SGHRS, CDR2 YFSETQ. There are 14 residues in the CDR3.

At least ten counts were recorded for this clonotype. The chain couples TRBV7-2 to TRBJ2-5; 8 positions agree with TRBD2. This CDR3 comprises 14 residues. The V gene's germline CDR1 is SGHTA and CDR2 FQGNSA. The trim removed 4 bases at V and 5 bases at J, leaving 6 bases unmatched. The CDR3 loop reads CASSSGGALETQYF. DNA of the CDR3: TGTGCCAGCAGCTCCGGGGGGGCGTTGGAGACCCAGTACTTC. The whole variable domain, remainder taken from reference TRBV7-2 and TRBJ2-5, is GAGVSQSPSNKVTEKGKDVELRCDPISGHTALYWYRQSLGQGLEFLIYFQGNSAPDKSGLPSDRFSAERTGGSVSTLTIQRTQQEDSAVYLCASSSGGALETQYFGPGTRLLVL.

In its sample, this clonotype was seen a few times. The chain recombines TRBV5-6 with TRBJ1-6; no clear D. V lost 2 bases to trimming and J lost 9 bases, with 15 bases between them. Germline assignment: CDR1 SGHDT and CDR2 YYEEEE. The CDR3 extends over 15 amino acids. The CDR3 DNA sequence: TGTGCCAGCAGCTTCTCAGGACCCGTAGGTTCACCCCTCCACTTT. Translation gives CASSFSGPVGSPLHF.

This clonotype was seen only a few times. The chain carries TRBV6-4 and TRBJ2-3; D is uncertain. The length of the CDR3 is 13 residues. Germline V gene sequence: CDR1 MRHNA, CDR2 SNTAGT. With 6 bases removed from V and 0 bases from J, the gap between germline ends came to 7 bases. For the CDR3, the DNA is TGTGCCAGCAGCGAGCGTAGCACAGATACGCAGTATTTT. This encodes CASSERSTDTQYF.

This chain links TRBV11-1 with TRBJ2-7; possible D gene TRBD1, 6 bases. Germline V gene lookup returns CDR1 SGHAT and CDR2 FQDESV (reference sequence). CDR3 size: 16 residues. V was pared by 4 bases and J by 0 bases, with 16 bases between. Here the CDR3 DNA reads TGTGCCAGCAGCTCACCACCCCGGGACAACTCCTACGAGCAGTACTTC. Translation gives CASSSPPRDNSYEQYF.

This clonotype was seen repeatedly, ten times or more. The chain recombines TRBV20-1 with TRBJ1-1; perhaps TRBD1 as D (6 bases). Trimming left V 0 bases short and J 3 bases short, with 11 bases between. Germline V gene sequence: CDR1 DFQATT, CDR2 SNEGSKA (reference sequence). The CDR3 has 14 residues. In DNA, the CDR3 is TGCAGTGCTAGAGATGGGGACACATACACTGAAGCTTTCTTT. The encoded protein is CSARDGDTYTEAFF.

This clonotype was recorded at least ten times. The rearrangement links TRBV2 to TRBJ2-3, with D possibly being TRBD1 or TRBD2 (5 bases each). The CDR3 length is 11 residues. V shed 8 bases and J shed 7 bases, with 10 bases lying between them. Germline V gene sequence: CDR1 SNHLY, CDR2 FYNNEI. The CDR3 sequence is CASRGPHTQYF. Written as DNA, the CDR3 is TGTGCCAGCCGGGGACCCCATACGCAGTATTTT.

This clonotype came up many times. The rearrangement links TRBV7-3 to TRBJ2-1; unclear D gene. The germline gives CDR1 SGHTA, CDR2 FQGTGA. V was cut by 5 bases and J by 10 bases, with 9 bases left in between. CDR3 length equals 11 residues. As DNA, the CDR3 is TGTGCCAGCAGCCTGGGCGCCGAGCAGTTCTTC. Translated, it gives CASSLGAEQFF.

This clonotype was picked up a small number of times. The chain links TRBV7-2 to TRBJ2-5, with 10 nucleotides matching TRBD1. Germline-derived CDR1 and CDR2 are SGHTA and FQGNSA. The CDR3 covers 15 residues. Trimming removed 2 bases from V and 5 bases from J; junction bases left unmatched: 5. The CDR3 nucleotides read TGTGCCAGCAGCTTAATGACAGGGGGCCAGGAGACCCAGTACTTC. Protein sequence: CASSLMTGGQETQYF.

The chain employs TRBV29-1 and TRBJ2-1; D may be TRBD1 (5 bases). The length of the CDR3 is 13 residues. The V and J ends lost 1 base and 6 bases respectively, with 10 bases between them. In germline, CDR1 is SQVTM, CDR2 ANQGSEA. CDR3 region: CSVEVGQGNEQFF. CDR3 sequence (DNA): TGCAGCGTTGAAGTAGGGCAGGGCAATGAGCAGTTCTTC.

This clonotype came up a few times. The chain carries TRBV20-1 and TRBJ2-1; 10 positions match TRBD2. Germline-derived CDR1 and CDR2 are DFQATT and SNEGSKA (reference sequence). The CDR3 contains 13 residues. J gave up 6 bases and V 3 bases, and 2 bases lay outside the gene matches. This chain's CDR3 is CSARSSGGNEQFF. CDR3 DNA sequence: TGCAGTGCTAGGTCTAGCGGGGGCAATGAGCAGTTCTTC.

This clonotype was picked up many times. V is TRBV24-1 and J is TRBJ1-1; D might be TRBD1 (6 bases). Trimming stripped 3 bases from V and 1 base from J, with 8 bases between. Germline CDR1 KGHDR, CDR2 SFDVKD. This CDR3 contains 14 residues. CDR3 loop: CATSDGQSNTEAFF. The DNA for the CDR3 is TGTGCCACCAGTGATGGACAGTCGAACACTGAAGCTTTCTTT.

This clonotype appeared many times. The V call is TRBV5-1, the J call TRBJ2-3; 12 bases are shared with TRBD1. The CDR3 length is 15 residues. CDR1 is SGHRS, CDR2 YFSETQ, per germline. V was clipped by 4 bases and J by 5 bases; unmatched bases: 5. The CDR3 spells CASSGGQGAGDTQYF. The CDR3 DNA reads as TGCGCCAGCAGCGGGGGACAGGGGGCCGGAGATACGCAGTATTTT.

The chain links TRBV4-1 to TRBJ1-4; 7 bases fit TRBD1. Germline lookup yields CDR1 MGHRA and CDR2 YSYEKL. The CDR3 runs to 19 residues. V lost 4 bases to trimming and J lost 4 bases; unmatched junction nucleotides: 18. The CDR3 sequence: CASSLPVAGGQIYNEKLFF. CDR3 sequence (DNA): TGCGCCAGCAGCCTCCCCGTTGCTGGGGGACAGATCTATAATGAAAAACTGTTTTTT.

This clonotype appeared a few times. The chain joins TRBV12-3 or TRBV12-4 to TRBJ1-6; D is possibly TRBD1 (6 bases). This CDR3 region has 16 residues. V lost 3 bases and J lost 9, with 18 bases in between. The CDR3: CASSFSPFGGASPLHF. CDR3 DNA: TGTGCCAGCAGTTTCTCCCCTTTTGGGGGGGCTTCACCCCTCCACTTT.